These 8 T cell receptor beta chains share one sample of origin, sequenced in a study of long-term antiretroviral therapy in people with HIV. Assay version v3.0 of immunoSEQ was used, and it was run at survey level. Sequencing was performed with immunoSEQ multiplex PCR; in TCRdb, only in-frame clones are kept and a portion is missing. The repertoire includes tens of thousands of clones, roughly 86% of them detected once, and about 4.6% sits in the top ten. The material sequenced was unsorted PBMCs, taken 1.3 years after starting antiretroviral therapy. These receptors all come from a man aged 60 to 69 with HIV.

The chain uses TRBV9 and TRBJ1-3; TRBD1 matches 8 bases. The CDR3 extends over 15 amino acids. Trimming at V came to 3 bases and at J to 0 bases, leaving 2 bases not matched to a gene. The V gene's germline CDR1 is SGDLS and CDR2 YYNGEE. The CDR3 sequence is CASSAGGRSGNTIYF. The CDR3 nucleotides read TGTGCCAGCAGCGCAGGGGGCCGCTCTGGAAACACCATATATTTT.

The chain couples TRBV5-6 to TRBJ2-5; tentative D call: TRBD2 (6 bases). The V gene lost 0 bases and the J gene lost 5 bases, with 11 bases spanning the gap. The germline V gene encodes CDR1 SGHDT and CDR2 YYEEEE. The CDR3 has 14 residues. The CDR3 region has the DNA TGTGCCAGCAGCTTGGCTAGCGCTGGCGAGACCCAGTACTTC. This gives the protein CASSLASAGETQYF. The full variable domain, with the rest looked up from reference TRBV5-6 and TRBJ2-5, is DAGVTQSPTHLIKTRGQQVTLRCSPKSGHDTVSWYQQALGQGPQFIFQYYEEEERQRGNFPDRFSGHQFPNYSSELNVNALLLGDSALYLCASSLASAGETQYFGPGTRLLVL.

The CDR3 reads CASSQDWSLNTEAFF. The CDR3 DNA reads TGTGCCAGCAGCCAAGATTGGAGTCTGAACACTGAAGCTTTCTTT. V usage is TRBV4-2 and J usage is TRBJ1-1, with D uncertain. The germline V gene has CDR1 LGHNA and CDR2 YNFKEQ. V was shortened by 0 bases and J by 0 bases, with 8 bases between the two germline ends. The CDR3 spans 15 residues.

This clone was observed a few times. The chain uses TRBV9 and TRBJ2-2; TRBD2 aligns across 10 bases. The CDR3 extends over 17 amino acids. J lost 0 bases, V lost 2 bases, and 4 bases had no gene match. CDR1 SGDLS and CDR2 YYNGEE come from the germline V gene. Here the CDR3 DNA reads TGTGCCAGCAGCGTTCATAGCGGGGGGTCGAACACCGGGGAGCTGTTTTTT. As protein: CASSVHSGGSNTGELFF.

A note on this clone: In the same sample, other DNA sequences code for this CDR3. This CDR3 is CASSSGYQPQHF. The CDR3 DNA follows: TGTGCCAGCAGCTCTGGGTATCAGCCCCAGCATTTT. The gene calls are TRBV7-9 and TRBJ1-5; D is uncertain. CDR1 and CDR2 (germline): SEHNR, FQNEAQ (reference sequence). The CDR3 runs to 12 residues. V lost 4 bases to trimming and J lost 5 bases, with 6 bases between them.

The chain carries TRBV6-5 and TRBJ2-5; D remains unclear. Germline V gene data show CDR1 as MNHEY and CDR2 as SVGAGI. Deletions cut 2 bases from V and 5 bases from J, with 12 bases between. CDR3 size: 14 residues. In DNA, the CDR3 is TGTGCCAGCAGTTACCCGAATCGCCAGGAGACCCAGTACTTC. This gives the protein CASSYPNRQETQYF.

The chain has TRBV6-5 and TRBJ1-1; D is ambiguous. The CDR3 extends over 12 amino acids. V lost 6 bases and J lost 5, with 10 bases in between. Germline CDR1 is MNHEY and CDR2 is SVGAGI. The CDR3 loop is CASSRFKTEAFF. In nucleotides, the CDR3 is TGTGCCAGCAGCCGCTTTAAGACTGAAGCTTTCTTT.

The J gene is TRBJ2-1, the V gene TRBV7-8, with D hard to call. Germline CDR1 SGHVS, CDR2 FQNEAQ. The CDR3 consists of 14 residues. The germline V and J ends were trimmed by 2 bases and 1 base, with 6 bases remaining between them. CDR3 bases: TGTGCCAGCAGCTTACAGGTATCCTACAATGAGCAGTTCTTC. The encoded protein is CASSLQVSYNEQFF.